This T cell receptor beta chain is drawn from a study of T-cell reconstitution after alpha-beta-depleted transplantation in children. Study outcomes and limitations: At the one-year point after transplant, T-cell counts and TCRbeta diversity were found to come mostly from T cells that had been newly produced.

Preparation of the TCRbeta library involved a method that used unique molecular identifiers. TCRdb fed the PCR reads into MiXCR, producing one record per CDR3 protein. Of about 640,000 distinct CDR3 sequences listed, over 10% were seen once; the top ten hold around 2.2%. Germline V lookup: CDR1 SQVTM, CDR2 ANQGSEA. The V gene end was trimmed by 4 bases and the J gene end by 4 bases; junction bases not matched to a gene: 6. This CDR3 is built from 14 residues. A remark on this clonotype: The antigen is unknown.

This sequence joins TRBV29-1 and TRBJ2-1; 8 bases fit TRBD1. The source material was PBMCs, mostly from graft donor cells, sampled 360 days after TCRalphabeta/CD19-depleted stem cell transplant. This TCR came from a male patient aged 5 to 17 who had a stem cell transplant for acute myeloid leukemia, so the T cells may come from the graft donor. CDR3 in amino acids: CSVGPGGYYNEQFF. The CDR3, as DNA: TGCAGCGTTGGCCCAGGGGGCTATTACAATGAGCAGTTCTTC.